A selection of T cell receptor beta chains follows, all from one sample in a study of T cells after yellow fever vaccination. Each CDR3 protein gets one entry after TCRdb re-called the 5' RACE reads with MiXCR. The sample records about 140,000 distinct CDR3 sequences, approximately 6.6% being singletons. This specimen was CD4+ T cells sorted from PBMCs, taken 10 days after the yellow fever booster vaccination. These receptors were taken from a man aged 30 to 45 who received the YFV17D yellow fever vaccine. Both conserved end residues are part of each CDR3. D genes are given only for firm matches. Some rows have no size entry. The others give once, few or many, or a class for an expanded clone.

d_call j_call clone_size v_call cdr3_aa cdr3_nt
. TRBJ2-5 many TRBV20-1 CSARVPKGGQETQYF TGCAGTGCTAGAGTCCCCAAGGGGGGCCAAGAGACCCAGTACTTC
. TRBJ2-3 many TRBV20-1 CSAREGAGTDTQYF TGCAGTGCTAGAGAGGGGGCGGGCACAGATACGCAGTATTTT
. TRBJ2-5 many TRBV10-3 CAIRTGIEETQYF TGTGCCATCCGAACAGGGATAGAAGAGACCCAGTACTTC
TRBD2 TRBJ2-5 many TRBV10-2 CASSGVAGGETQYF TGCGCCAGCAGTGGGGTAGCGGGCGGGGAGACCCAGTACTTC
. TRBJ2-2 many TRBV18 CASSPPGQGVFSGSSTGELFF TGTGCCAGCTCACCACCAGGACAGGGCGTGTTTAGCGGGAGTTCCACCGGGGAGCTGTTTTTT
. TRBJ2-1 . TRBV7-2 CASSRSYEQFF TGTGCCAGCAGCCGGAGTTATGAGCAGTTCTTC
TRBD1 TRBJ2-2 many TRBV5-1 CASSFSPDRESTGELFF TGCGCCAGCAGCTTCTCCCCAGACAGGGAGAGCACCGGGGAGCTGTTTTTT
. TRBJ1-1 . TRBV25-1 CASSELGTNTEAFF TGTGCCAGCAGTGAATTGGGCACGAACACTGAAGCTTTCTTT
TRBD2 TRBJ2-5 many TRBV27 CASKPGLAGGVGEKETQYF TGTGCCAGCAAACCGGGACTAGCGGGAGGGGTCGGGGAAAAAGAGACCCAGTACTTC
TRBD1 TRBJ2-7 many TRBV10-3 CAISELGQGTYEQYF TGTGCCATCAGTGAGTTGGGACAGGGGACATACGAGCAGTACTTC
. TRBJ1-5 many TRBV4-3 CASSQGRNQPQHF TGCGCCAGCAGCCAGGGACGCAATCAGCCCCAGCATTTT
TRBD2 TRBJ2-3 many TRBV15 CATSRALAGGLDTQYF TGTGCCACCAGCAGAGCACTAGCGGGAGGGCTTGATACGCAGTATTTT
TRBD2 TRBJ2-5 . TRBV23-1 CASSLRGGQTQYF TGCGCCAGCAGTCTAAGGGGAGGGCAGACCCAGTACTTC
. TRBJ2-1 many TRBV7-2 CASSLVREYNEQFF TGTGCCAGCAGCTTAGTTCGGGAATACAATGAGCAGTTCTTC
. TRBJ2-7 many TRBV20-1 CSARDRPSEYF TGCAGTGCTAGAGATAGGCCTTCGGAGTACTTC
TRBD1 TRBJ1-5 many TRBV6-1 CASSEGYRGSNQPQHF TGTGCCAGCAGTGAAGGCTACAGGGGCAGCAATCAGCCCCAGCATTTT
TRBD1 TRBJ2-7 many TRBV12-3/TRBV12-4 CASSARRGRDEQYF TGTGCCAGCAGTGCACGCAGGGGGCGCGACGAGCAGTACTTC
. TRBJ2-3 many TRBV5-1 CASSPSLTTDTQYF TGCGCCAGCAGCCCATCTCTCACCACAGATACGCAGTATTTT
. TRBJ2-1 . TRBV9 CASSGLAAVGNEQFF TGTGCCAGCAGCGGATTAGCGGCCGTGGGCAATGAGCAGTTCTTC
. TRBJ1-5 . TRBV20-1 CSALGQYNQPQHF TGCAGTGCTCTCGGACAGTACAATCAGCCCCAGCATTTT
. TRBJ2-7 many TRBV2 CASMDHSYEQYF TGTGCCAGCATGGACCACTCCTACGAGCAGTACTTC
. TRBJ2-2 many TRBV2 CASSESLGELFF TGTGCCAGCAGTGAGTCCCTCGGGGAGCTGTTTTTT